One sample yielded the 11 T cell receptor beta chains listed below, sequenced in a study of CD8+ T cells in alopecia areata (dated by TCRdb to 2016 to 2019). What the time point label conveys for this sample: roughly 24 weeks on oral tofacitinib. Read against the paper, the sample's treatment or condition label means: oral pan-JAK inhibitor, 5-10 mg twice daily. The library was produced with the immunoSEQ multiplex PCR assay. To provide template for TCR sequencing, every sample had RNA extracted and reverse transcribed into cDNA. TCRdb obtained this table from immuneACCESS and retained in-frame rearrangements with V and J assigned. These tables miss some clones; where compared with another copy, unresolved V genes account for less than half of the shortfall, and the remainder is unexplained. Recorded for this sample are 150,000 to 200,000 clones; 58% of them occurred a single time. The top ten clones comprise approximately 12% of the sample.

The sequencing used CD8+ T cells sorted from blood, collected at week 24, from a patient treated with tofacitinib. These receptors were obtained from a human donor with alopecia areata.

There are a few counts of this clone. V gene TRBV7-9 combines with J gene TRBJ2-7, with 7 nucleotides matching TRBD1. V gave up 4 bases and J gave up 0 bases; unmatched junction bases: 6. Germline lookup yields CDR1 SEHNR and CDR2 FQNEAQ (reference sequence). This CDR3 is 15 amino acids long. The CDR3 here is CASSSYRDSSYEQYF. CDR3 nucleotides: TGTGCCAGCAGCTCCTACCGGGACAGCTCCTACGAGCAGTACTTC.

The chain recombines TRBV7-8 with TRBJ1-4; 9 bases fit TRBD1. Trimming cost V 3 bases and J 3 bases; bases outside gene matches: 2. Per germline, CDR1 SGHVS and CDR2 FQNEAQ. This CDR3 contains 15 residues. The CDR3 nucleotides read TGTGCCAGCAGCTTCGGGACAGGGCCTAATGAAAAACTGTTTTTT. It translates to CASSFGTGPNEKLFF.

The rearrangement uses TRBV6-5 and TRBJ1-2; D uncertain. V dropped 0 bases and J dropped 4 bases, with 6 bases sitting between them. Germline CDR1 and CDR2: MNHEY and SVGAGI. The CDR3 runs to 13 residues. In DNA, the CDR3 is TGTGCCAGCAGTTACTCGAGAGTCTATGGCTACACCTTC. This encodes CASSYSRVYGYTF.

The DNA for the CDR3 is TGTGCCAGCCTCTCGGAAGAGGTGCGGGGAGACCCTAGGGAGACCCAGTACTTC. Its translation is CASLSEEVRGDPRETQYF. The chain joins TRBV5-6 to TRBJ2-5, with a possible D match to TRBD2 (6 bases). There are 18 residues in the CDR3. V was shortened by 7 bases and J by 5 bases, with 30 bases between the two germline ends. Germline-derived CDR1 and CDR2 are SGHDT and YYEEEE. The variable domain in full, with the rest retrieved from reference TRBV5-6 and TRBJ2-5, is DAGVTQSPTHLIKTRGQQVTLRCSPKSGHDTVSWYQQALGQGPQFIFQYYEEEERQRGNFPDRFSGHQFPNYSSELNVNALLLGDSALYLCASLSEEVRGDPRETQYFGPGTRLLVL.

The genes are TRBV10-3 and TRBJ2-3; no definite D call. Germline-derived CDR1 and CDR2 are ENHRY and SYGVKD. The CDR3 is 14 residues long. V lost 2 bases and J 4 bases, leaving 10 bases between the germline ends. In DNA form, the CDR3 reads TGTGCCATCAGTGAGCCTCTTCGGGCAGATACGCAGTATTTT. Protein product: CAISEPLRADTQYF.

The J gene is TRBJ2-5, the V gene TRBV14; 8 bases match TRBD2. Germline trimming cut 1 base from V and 1 base from J; bases unmatched to any gene: 11. The CDR3 runs to 18 residues. In germline, CDR1 is SGHDN, CDR2 FVKESK. CDR3 protein: CASSQGEWFGGAQETQYF. The CDR3 DNA sequence: TGTGCCAGCAGCCAAGGGGAGTGGTTCGGGGGGGCCCAAGAGACCCAGTACTTC.

This chain connects TRBV9 to TRBJ2-1, with 10 bases matching TRBD1. The CDR3 spans 15 residues. From germline, CDR1 is SGDLS and CDR2 YYNGEE. Trimming cost V 3 bases and J 5 bases; bases outside gene matches: 5. CDR3 sequence (DNA): TGTGCCAGCAGCGCGACAGGGGGCAACCACAATGAGCAGTTCTTC. The encoded protein is CASSATGGNHNEQFF. Looking up the rest from reference TRBV9 and TRBJ2-1 gives the full variable domain: DSGVTQTPKHLITATGQRVTLRCSPRSGDLSVYWYQQSLDQGLQFLIQYYNGEERAKGNILERFSAQQFPDLHSELNLSSLELGDSALYFCASSATGGNHNEQFFGPGTRLTVL.

The chain combines TRBV5-1 with TRBJ2-7, with unresolved D. Germline CDR1 is SGHRS and CDR2 is YFSETQ. The CDR3 extends over 17 amino acids. V lost 4 bases to trimming and J lost 1 base, with 21 bases between them. CDR3 bases: TGCGCCAGCAGCCCCCTCCACGTCCGCACCTCTTCCTACGAGCAGTACTTC. The encoded protein is CASSPLHVRTSSYEQYF.

The chain recombines TRBV12-5 with TRBJ1-2; D not resolved. V lost 6 bases and J 6 bases, leaving 5 bases between the germline ends. The CDR3 runs to 10 residues. Germline values: CDR1 LGHNT, CDR2 FRNRAP. The CDR3 spells CASGTDGYTF. CDR3 in DNA: TGTGCTAGTGGAACAGATGGCTACACCTTC.

This sequence joins TRBV6-5 and TRBJ2-2; D gene unclear. The CDR3 has 15 amino acids. V was shortened by 3 bases and J by 6 bases, with 14 bases between the two germline ends. Looked up from germline, CDR1 is MNHEY and CDR2 is SVGAGI. The CDR3 region is CASSYGQIVAGELFF. The CDR3 coding sequence is TGTGCCAGCAGTTATGGTCAGATCGTTGCCGGGGAGCTGTTTTTT.

CDR3 in DNA: TGTGCCAGCACCGAAGACAGGGCGGGTTCACCCCTCCACTTT. Translating it yields CASTEDRAGSPLHF. This rearrangement joins TRBV2 to TRBJ1-6; 7 bases match TRBD1. The germline CDR1 and CDR2 sequences are SNHLY and FYNNEI. V lost 7 bases to trimming and J lost 9 bases; unmatched junction nucleotides: 9. The CDR3 covers 14 residues.